This T cell receptor beta chain came from a study of blood T cell repertoires in COVID-19. Background on the study: Samples came from the United States, Italy and Spain, spanning acute and convalescent COVID-19. T cells, B-cell-depleted T cells, or PBMCs provided the cDNA or gDNA that served as material.

CDR3 size: 16 residues. CDR1 is SGHRS and CDR2 is YFSETQ in the germline V gene. Trimming took 0 bases from V and 4 from J, leaving 14 bases between them. Here immunoSEQ multiplex PCR was the method, and the copy in TCRdb shows in-frame clones only, minus some. Of around 220,000 clones listed, 86% are singletons. The genes are TRBV5-1 and TRBJ2-1; a weak D match, TRBD2 (5 bases). The sample comprised peripheral blood. This receptor was identified in a man aged 50 to 59 with acute or convalescent COVID-19. The CDR3 spells CASSLAREWGYNEQFF. In DNA form, the CDR3 reads TGCGCCAGCAGCTTGGCCCGGGAATGGGGTTACAATGAGCAGTTCTTC.